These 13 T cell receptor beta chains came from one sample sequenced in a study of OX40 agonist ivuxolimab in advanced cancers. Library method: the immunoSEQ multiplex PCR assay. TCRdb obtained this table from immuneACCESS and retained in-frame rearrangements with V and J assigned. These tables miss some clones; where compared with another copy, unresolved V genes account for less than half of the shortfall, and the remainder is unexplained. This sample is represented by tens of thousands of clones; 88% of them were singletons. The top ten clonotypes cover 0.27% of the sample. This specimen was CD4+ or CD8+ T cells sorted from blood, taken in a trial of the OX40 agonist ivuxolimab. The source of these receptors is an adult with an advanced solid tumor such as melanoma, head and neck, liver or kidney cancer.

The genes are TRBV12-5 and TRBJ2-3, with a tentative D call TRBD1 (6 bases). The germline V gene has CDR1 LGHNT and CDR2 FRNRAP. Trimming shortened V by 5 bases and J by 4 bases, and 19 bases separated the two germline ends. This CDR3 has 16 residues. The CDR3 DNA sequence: TGTGCTAGTGGTCCGACTCCACACAGGGTCCCAGATACGCAGTATTTT. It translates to CASGPTPHRVPDTQYF.

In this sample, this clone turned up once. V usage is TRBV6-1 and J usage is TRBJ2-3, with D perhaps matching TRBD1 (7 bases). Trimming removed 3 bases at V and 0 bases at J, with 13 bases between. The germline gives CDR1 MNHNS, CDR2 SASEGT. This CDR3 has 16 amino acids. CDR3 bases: TGTGCCAGCAGTGACAGGGGGGTTCCGAGCACAGATACGCAGTATTTT. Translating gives CASSDRGVPSTDTQYF.

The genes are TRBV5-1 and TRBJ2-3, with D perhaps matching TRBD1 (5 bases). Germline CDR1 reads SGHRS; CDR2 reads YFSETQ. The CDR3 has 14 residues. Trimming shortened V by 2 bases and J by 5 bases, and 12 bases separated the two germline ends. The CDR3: CASSLQDTGDTQYF. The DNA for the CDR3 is TGCGCCAGCAGCTTACAGGATACGGGAGATACGCAGTATTTT.

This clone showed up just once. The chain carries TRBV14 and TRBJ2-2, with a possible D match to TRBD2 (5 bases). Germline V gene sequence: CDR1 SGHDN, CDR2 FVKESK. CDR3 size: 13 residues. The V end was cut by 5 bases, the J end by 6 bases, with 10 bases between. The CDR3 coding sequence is TGTGCCAGCAGCTTACTAGGCCCCGGGGAGCTGTTTTTT. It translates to CASSLLGPGELFF. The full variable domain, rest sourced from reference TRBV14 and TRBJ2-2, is EAGVTQFPSHSVIEKGQTVTLRCDPISGHDNLYWYRRVMGKEIKFLLHFVKESKQDESGMPNNRFLAERTGGTYSTLKVQPAELEDSGVYFCASSLLGPGELFFGEGSRLTVL.

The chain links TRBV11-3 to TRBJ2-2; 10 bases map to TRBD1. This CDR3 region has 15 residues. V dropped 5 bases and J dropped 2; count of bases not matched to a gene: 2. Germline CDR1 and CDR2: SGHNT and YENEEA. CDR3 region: CASSQTGGNTGELFF. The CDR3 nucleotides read TGTGCCAGCAGCCAGACAGGGGGCAACACCGGGGAGCTGTTTTTT.

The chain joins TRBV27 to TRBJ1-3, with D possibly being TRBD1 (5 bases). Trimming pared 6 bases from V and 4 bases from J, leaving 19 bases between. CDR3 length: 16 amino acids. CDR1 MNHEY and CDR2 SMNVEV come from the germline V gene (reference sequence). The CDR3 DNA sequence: TGTGCCAGCAGCTCTTCGTTTGGGGGTACGGGAAACACCATATATTTT. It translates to CASSSSFGGTGNTIYF.

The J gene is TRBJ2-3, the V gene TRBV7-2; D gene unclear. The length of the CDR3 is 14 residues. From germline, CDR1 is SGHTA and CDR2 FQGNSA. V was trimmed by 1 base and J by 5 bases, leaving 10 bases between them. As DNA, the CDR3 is TGTGCCAGCAGCTTAGATTCGCCTCTAGATACGCAGTATTTT. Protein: CASSLDSPLDTQYF.

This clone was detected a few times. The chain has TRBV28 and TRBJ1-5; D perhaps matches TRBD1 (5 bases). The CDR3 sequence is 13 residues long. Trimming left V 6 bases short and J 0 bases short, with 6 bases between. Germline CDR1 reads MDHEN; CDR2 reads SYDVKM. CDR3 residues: CASRTVSNQPQHF. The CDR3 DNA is TGTGCCAGCAGGACAGTTAGCAATCAGCCCCAGCATTTT.

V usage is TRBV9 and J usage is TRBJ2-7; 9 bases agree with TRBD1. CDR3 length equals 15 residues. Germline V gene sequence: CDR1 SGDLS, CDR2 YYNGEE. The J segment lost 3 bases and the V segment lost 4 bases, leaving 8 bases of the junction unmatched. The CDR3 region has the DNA TGTGCCAGCAGCAAAGACAGGGGGGGATTCTACGAGCAGTACTTC. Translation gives CASSKDRGGFYEQYF.

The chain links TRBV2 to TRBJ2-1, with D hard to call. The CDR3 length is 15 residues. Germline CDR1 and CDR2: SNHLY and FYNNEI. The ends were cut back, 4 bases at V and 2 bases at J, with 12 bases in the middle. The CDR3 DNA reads TGTGCCAGCAGTGTAGGTTCAAATCCCTACAATGAGCAGTTCTTC. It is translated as CASSVGSNPYNEQFF.

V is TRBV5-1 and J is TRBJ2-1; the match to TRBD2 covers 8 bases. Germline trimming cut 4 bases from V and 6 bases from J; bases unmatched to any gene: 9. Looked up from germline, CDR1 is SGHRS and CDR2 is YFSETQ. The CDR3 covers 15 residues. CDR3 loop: CASSRPGAGGNEQFF. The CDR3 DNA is TGCGCCAGCAGCCGACCTGGGGCGGGGGGCAATGAGCAGTTCTTC.

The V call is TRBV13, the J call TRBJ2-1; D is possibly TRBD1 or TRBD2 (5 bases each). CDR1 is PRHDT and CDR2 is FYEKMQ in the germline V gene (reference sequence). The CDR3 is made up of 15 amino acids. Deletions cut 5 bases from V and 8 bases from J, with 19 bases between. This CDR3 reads CASSAPPTRGDEQFF. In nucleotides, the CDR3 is TGTGCCAGCAGCGCCCCCCCTACAAGAGGGGATGAGCAGTTCTTC. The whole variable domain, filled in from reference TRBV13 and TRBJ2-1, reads AAGVIQSPRHLIKEKRETATLKCYPIPRHDTVYWYQQGPGQDPQFLISFYEKMQSDKGSIPDRFSAQQFSDYHSELNMSSLELGDSALYFCASSAPPTRGDEQFFGPGTRLTVL.

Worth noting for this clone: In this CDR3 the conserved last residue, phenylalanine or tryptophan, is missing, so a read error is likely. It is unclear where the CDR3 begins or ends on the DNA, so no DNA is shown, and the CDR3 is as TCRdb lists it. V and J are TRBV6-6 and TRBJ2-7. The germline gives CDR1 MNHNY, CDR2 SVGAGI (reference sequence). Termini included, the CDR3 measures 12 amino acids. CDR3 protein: CASSSLGTDEYL.